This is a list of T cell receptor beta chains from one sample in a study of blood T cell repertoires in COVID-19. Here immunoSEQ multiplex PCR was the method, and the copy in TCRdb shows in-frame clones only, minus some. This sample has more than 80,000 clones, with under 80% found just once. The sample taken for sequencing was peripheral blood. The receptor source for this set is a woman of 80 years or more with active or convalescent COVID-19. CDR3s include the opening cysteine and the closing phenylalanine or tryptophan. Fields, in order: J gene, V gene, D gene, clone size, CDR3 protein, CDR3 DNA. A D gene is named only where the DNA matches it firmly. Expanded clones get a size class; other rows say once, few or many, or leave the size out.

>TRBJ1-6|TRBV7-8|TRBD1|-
CASSLTDRGHSPLHF
TGTGCCAGCAGCTTAACCGACAGGGGGCATTCACCCCTCCACTTT
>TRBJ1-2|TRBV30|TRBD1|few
CASNDRGRNYGYTF
TGTGCCTCGAACGACAGGGGCCGTAACTATGGCTACACCTTC
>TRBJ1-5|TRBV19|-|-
CASSLGSNQPQHF
TGTGCCAGTTCCCTCGGGAGCAATCAGCCCCAGCATTTT
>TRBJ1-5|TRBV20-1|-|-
CSGQNNQPQHF
TGCAGTGGTCAGAACAATCAGCCCCAGCATTTT
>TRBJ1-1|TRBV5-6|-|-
CASSLGREVGVDTEAFF
TGTGCCAGCAGCTTGGGCAGGGAGGTAGGGGTAGACACTGAAGCTTTCTTT
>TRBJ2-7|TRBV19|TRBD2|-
CASSILLAGDSSYEQYF
TGTGCCAGTAGTATTCTGCTAGCGGGGGATAGCTCCTACGAGCAGTACTTC
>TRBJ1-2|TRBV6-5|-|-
CASSYGDWANYGYTF
TGTGCCAGCAGTTACGGGGACTGGGCTAACTATGGCTACACCTTC
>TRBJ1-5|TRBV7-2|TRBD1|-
CASSRTGVGQPQHF
TGTGCCAGCAGCAGGACAGGGGTGGGTCAGCCCCAGCATTTT
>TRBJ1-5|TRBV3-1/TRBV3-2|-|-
CASSQDRAGNTPQHF
TGTGCCAGCAGCCAAGATAGGGCGGGAAATACGCCCCAGCATTTT
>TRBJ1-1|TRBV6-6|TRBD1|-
CASRSPTGTSTEAFF
TGTGCCAGCAGATCGCCGACAGGGACGAGCACTGAAGCTTTCTTT
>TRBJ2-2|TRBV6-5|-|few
CASRAGHKNTGELFF
TGTGCCAGCAGAGCGGGACACAAGAACACCGGGGAGCTGTTTTTT
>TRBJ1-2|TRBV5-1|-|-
CASSLADQEFGGYTF
TGCGCCAGCAGCTTGGCCGACCAGGAATTCGGTGGCTACACCTTC
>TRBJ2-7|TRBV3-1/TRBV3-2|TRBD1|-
CASSRGQGPYEQYF
TGTGCCAGCAGTCGCGGACAGGGCCCCTACGAGCAGTACTTC
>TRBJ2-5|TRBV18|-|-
CASSPKQGSQETQYF
TGTGCCAGCTCGCCTAAACAGGGCTCCCAAGAGACCCAGTACTTC
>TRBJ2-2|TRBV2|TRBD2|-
CASSELTSGGTNTGELFF
TGTGCCAGCAGTGAATTGACTAGCGGGGGGACGAACACCGGGGAGCTGTTTTTT
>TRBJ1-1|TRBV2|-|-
CASSLDRYTEAFF
TGTGCCAGCAGTCTAGACAGGTACACTGAAGCTTTCTTT
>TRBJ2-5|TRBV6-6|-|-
CASSYPAGRQETQYF
TGTGCCAGCAGTTACCCGGCGGGGCGACAAGAGACCCAGTACTTC
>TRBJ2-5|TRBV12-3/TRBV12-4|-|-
CASTDPGEETQYF
TGTGCCAGCACCGACCCGGGAGAAGAGACCCAGTACTTC
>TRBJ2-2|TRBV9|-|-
CASSARVWGYTGELFF
TGTGCCAGCAGCGCCCGCGTGTGGGGCTACACCGGGGAGCTGTTTTTT
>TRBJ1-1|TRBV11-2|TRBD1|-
CASSPRQGYNTEAFF
TGTGCCAGCAGCCCAAGACAGGGTTATAACACTGAAGCTTTCTTT
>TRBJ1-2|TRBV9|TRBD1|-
CASSTSGQGRANYGYTF
TGTGCCAGCAGCACCTCGGGACAGGGACGAGCTAACTATGGCTACACCTTC
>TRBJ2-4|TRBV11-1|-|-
CASSLRRGFQNIQYF
TGTGCCAGCAGCTTAAGGCGAGGTTTTCAAAACATTCAGTACTTC
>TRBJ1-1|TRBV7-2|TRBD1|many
CASSLQGDAEAFF
TGTGCCAGCAGCTTACAGGGGGACGCTGAAGCTTTCTTT
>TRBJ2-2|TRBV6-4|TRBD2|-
CASRRTSGEPGELFF
TGTGCCAGCAGAAGGACTAGCGGGGAACCCGGGGAGCTGTTTTTT
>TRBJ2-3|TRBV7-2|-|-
CASSLGGGRTDTQYF
TGTGCCAGCAGCCTAGGGGGGGGCCGCACAGATACGCAGTATTTT
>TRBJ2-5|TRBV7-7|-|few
CASSPHPSIGETQYF
TGTGCTAGCAGCCCCCACCCCTCTATCGGAGAGACCCAGTACTTC
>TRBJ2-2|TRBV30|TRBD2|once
CAWQAGGYTGELFF
TGTGCCTGGCAAGCGGGGGGTTACACCGGGGAGCTGTTTTTT
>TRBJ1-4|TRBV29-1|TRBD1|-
CSVALRGQGVEKLFF
TGCAGCGTTGCATTAAGAGGACAGGGAGTTGAAAAACTGTTTTTT
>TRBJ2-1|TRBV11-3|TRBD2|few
CASSSGGAGYRSNEQFF
TGTGCCAGCAGCTCGGGAGGTGCAGGGTATAGGTCCAATGAGCAGTTCTTC
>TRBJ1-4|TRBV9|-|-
CASSVAGSNEKLFF
TGTGCCAGCAGCGTAGCAGGTTCAAATGAAAAACTGTTTTTT
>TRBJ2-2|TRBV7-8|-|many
CASSLWQGGAGELFF
TGTGCCAGCAGCTTATGGCAGGGTGGGGCCGGGGAGCTGTTTTTT
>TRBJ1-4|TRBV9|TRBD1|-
CASSVEQGTNEKLFF
TGTGCCAGCAGCGTGGAACAGGGGACTAATGAAAAACTGTTTTTT
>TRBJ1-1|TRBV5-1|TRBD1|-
CASSPILQGAPLNTEAFF
TGCGCCAGCAGCCCGATCCTACAGGGGGCTCCCTTAAACACTGAAGCTTTCTTT
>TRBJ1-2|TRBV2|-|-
CASRKDNGFGYTF
TGTGCCAGCAGGAAGGACAACGGTTTTGGCTACACCTTC
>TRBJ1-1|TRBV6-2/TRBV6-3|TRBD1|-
CASSKNPGQGTAEAFF
TGTGCCAGCAGTAAAAACCCGGGACAGGGGACCGCTGAAGCTTTCTTT
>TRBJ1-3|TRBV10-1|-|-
CARGGGEDGNTIYF
TGCGCCAGGGGGGGAGGGGAAGATGGAAACACCATATATTTT
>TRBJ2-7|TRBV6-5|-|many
CASSYDINYEQYF
TGTGCCAGCAGTTACGACATTAACTACGAGCAGTACTTC
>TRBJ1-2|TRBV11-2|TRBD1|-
CASSHRGEGRYGYTF
TGTGCCAGCAGCCACAGGGGTGAGGGACGCTATGGCTACACCTTC
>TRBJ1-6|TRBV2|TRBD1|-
CASREQGKGYNSPLHF
TGTGCCAGCAGAGAACAGGGGAAGGGTTATAATTCACCCCTCCACTTT
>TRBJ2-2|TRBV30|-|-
CAWSAGTFNTGELFF
TGTGCCTGGAGTGCTGGGACTTTTAACACCGGGGAGCTGTTTTTT
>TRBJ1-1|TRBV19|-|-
CASSIRGGVNTEAFF
TGTGCCAGTAGTATTCGAGGAGGAGTGAACACTGAAGCTTTCTTT
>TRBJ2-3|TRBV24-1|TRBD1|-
CATSADAGDRGPGTDTQYF
TGTGCCACCAGTGCAGATGCTGGGGACAGGGGGCCGGGCACAGATACGCAGTATTTT
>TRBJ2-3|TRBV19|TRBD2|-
CASSPRGSGALADTQYF
TGTGCCAGTAGTCCCCGTGGTAGCGGGGCCTTGGCAGATACGCAGTATTTT
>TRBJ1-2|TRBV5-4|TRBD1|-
CASSLDRGNGYTF
TGTGCCAGCAGCTTGGACAGGGGCAATGGCTACACCTTC
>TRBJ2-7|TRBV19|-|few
CASSIEDTSSYEQYF
TGTGCCAGTAGTATTGAGGACACCTCATCCTACGAGCAGTACTTC
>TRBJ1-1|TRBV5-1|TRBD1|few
CASSRGQGNTEAFF
TGCGCCAGCAGCCGGGGACAGGGGAACACTGAAGCTTTCTTT
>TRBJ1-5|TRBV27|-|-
CASRGHYSNQPQHF
TGTGCCAGCCGGGGACATTATAGCAATCAGCCCCAGCATTTT
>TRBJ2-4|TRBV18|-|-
CASSPLLREGTKNIQYF
TGTGCCAGCTCACCTTTACTCAGGGAAGGAACCAAAAACATTCAGTACTTC
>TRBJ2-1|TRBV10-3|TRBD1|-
CASIPGTGGDEQFF
TGTGCCTCAATTCCCGGGACAGGGGGTGATGAGCAGTTCTTC
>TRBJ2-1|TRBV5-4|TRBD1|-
CASSTATGIREQFF
TGTGCCAGCAGCACCGCGACAGGGATCCGGGAGCAGTTCTTC
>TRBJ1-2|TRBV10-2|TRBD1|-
CASRPTGTGSGYTF
TGCGCCAGTAGGCCAACCGGGACAGGTTCCGGCTACACCTTC
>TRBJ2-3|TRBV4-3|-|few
CASSQEEGKGADTQYF
TGCGCCAGCAGCCAAGAAGAAGGGAAAGGGGCAGATACGCAGTATTTT
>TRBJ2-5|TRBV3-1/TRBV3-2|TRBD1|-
CASSQVGTGLLQYF
TGTGCCAGCAGCCAAGTAGGGACAGGGCTGCTCCAGTACTTC
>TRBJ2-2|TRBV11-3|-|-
CASSSPFGGELFF
TGTGCCAGCAGCTCCCCTTTCGGCGGGGAGCTGTTTTTT
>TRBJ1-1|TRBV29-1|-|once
CSVDRENTEAFF
TGCAGCGTTGACAGGGAGAACACTGAAGCTTTCTTT
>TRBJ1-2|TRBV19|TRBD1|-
CASSSTGVGYTF
TGTGCCAGTAGTTCGACAGGGGTTGGCTACACCTTC
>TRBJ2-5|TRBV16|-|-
CASSQRETQYF
TGTGCCAGCAGCCAACGGGAGACCCAGTACTTC
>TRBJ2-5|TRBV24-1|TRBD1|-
CATSDGTGQGGETQYF
TGTGCCACCAGTGATGGAACTGGACAGGGTGGGGAGACCCAGTACTTC
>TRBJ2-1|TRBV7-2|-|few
CASSLQDRRPYNEQFF
TGTGCCAGCAGCTTACAAGACAGGAGACCTTACAATGAGCAGTTCTTC
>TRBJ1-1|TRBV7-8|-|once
CASSSRGNTEAFF
TGTGCCAGCAGCTCCCGGGGGAACACTGAAGCTTTCTTT